This T cell receptor (beta chain) was identified in a study of blood T cells in healthy people across ages. Points on this clonotype: Its antigen is currently unknown. A junction end diverges from the germline sequence, so it may reflect a read error.

Then a second PCR, running roughly 6 to 11 cycles, was carried out with a sample-barcoded 5' primer and a J-beta primer mix. TCRdb passed the 5' RACE reads through MiXCR, listing each CDR3 protein once. The sample includes roughly 1.5 million distinct CDR3 sequences, roughly 43% seen only once; the top ten take about 4.1%. Study findings and constraints: TCR beta diversity per million T cells fell roughly linearly with age.

This CDR3 contains 13 residues. Per the germline V gene, CDR1 is SSHAT and CDR2 is FNYEAQ (reference sequence). Input material: blood. The chain uses TRBV7-7 and TRBJ2-1; D not resolved. The sequence came from a woman aged 18-30 years in good health. The CDR3 region is CASSSSHLNEQFF. The CDR3 DNA is TGTGCTAGCAGCTCTTCACACCTCAATGAGCAGTTCTTC.